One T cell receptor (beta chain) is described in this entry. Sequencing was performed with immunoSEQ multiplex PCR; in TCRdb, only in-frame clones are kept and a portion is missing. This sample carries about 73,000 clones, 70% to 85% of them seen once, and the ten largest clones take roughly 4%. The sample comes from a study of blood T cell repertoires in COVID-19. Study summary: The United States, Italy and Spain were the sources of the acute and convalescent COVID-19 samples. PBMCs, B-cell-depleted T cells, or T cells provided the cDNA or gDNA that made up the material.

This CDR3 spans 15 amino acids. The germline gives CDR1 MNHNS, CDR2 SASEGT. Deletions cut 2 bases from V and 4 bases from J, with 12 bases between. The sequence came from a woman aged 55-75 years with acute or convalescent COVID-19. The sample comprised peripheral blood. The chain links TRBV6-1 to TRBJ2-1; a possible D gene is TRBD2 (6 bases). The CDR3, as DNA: TGTGCCAGCAGTGAACCTGGAAGCGGGTACAATGAGCAGTTCTTC. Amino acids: CASSEPGSGYNEQFF.